Listed here are 5 T cell receptor beta chains from one sample, sequenced in a study of control samples from healthy donors and cancer patients. TCRdb's table, derived via immunoSEQ multiplex PCR, lists solely in-frame clones and lacks some. In the table there are about 170,000 clones, approximately 90% of which are singletons. Input material: blood. Every receptor here comes from a man under 40 in good health.

The rearrangement links TRBV3-1 (or the pseudogene TRBV3-2) to TRBJ2-1, with 12 bases that match TRBD2. The germline CDR1 and CDR2 sequences are LGHDT and YNNKEL (reference sequence). Trimming took 1 base from V and 12 from J; bases not matched to a gene: 1. The CDR3 loop spans 13 amino acids. Here the CDR3 reads CASSQGTSGTQFF. The CDR3 DNA is TGTGCCAGCAGCCAAGGGACTAGCGGGACGCAGTTCTTC.

The chain carries TRBV18 and TRBJ1-1; TRBD1 agrees at 7 bases. CDR1 is KGHSH, CDR2 LQKENI, per germline. The CDR3 totals 14 residues. V trimming: 3 bases; J trimming: 5 bases; junction bases outside the gene matches: 6. CDR3 sequence: CASSPLETGTEAFF. CDR3 coding DNA: TGTGCCAGCTCACCGTTGGAGACAGGGACTGAAGCTTTCTTT. The full variable domain, with the rest looked up from reference TRBV18 and TRBJ1-1, is NAGVMQNPRHLVRRRGQEARLRCSPMKGHSHVYWYRQLPEEGLKFMVYLQKENIIDESGMPKERFSAEFPKEGPSILRIQQVVRGDSAAYFCASSPLETGTEAFFGQGTRLTVV.

This clone came up once. The chain uses TRBV3-1 (or the pseudogene TRBV3-2) and TRBJ2-7; D may correspond to TRBD1 or TRBD2 (5 bases each). This CDR3 is built from 12 residues. V lost 8 bases and J 3 bases, leaving 11 bases between the germline ends. From germline, CDR1 is LGHDT and CDR2 YNNKEL (reference sequence). CDR3 region: CASRDANYEQYF. The CDR3 nucleotides read TGTGCCAGCCGGGACGCGAACTACGAGCAGTACTTC.

The chain couples TRBV18 to TRBJ2-1; the D gene is possibly TRBD2 (6 bases). Germline CDR1 and CDR2: KGHSH and LQKENI. Trimming removed 8 bases at V and 5 bases at J, with 13 bases between. This CDR3 comprises 13 residues. CDR3 DNA sequence: TGTGCCAGCGGGGGGTACAGCGACAATGAGCAGTTCTTC. As protein: CASGGYSDNEQFF.

This clone was found once. The V gene is TRBV9, the J gene TRBJ2-7; TRBD2 is a possible D gene (5 bases). The germline gives CDR1 SGDLS, CDR2 YYNGEE. V gave up 3 bases and J gave up 2 bases, with 12 bases separating them. The CDR3 loop spans 14 amino acids. This CDR3 reads CASSASGLPYEQYF. The CDR3 nucleotides are TGTGCCAGCAGCGCGTCAGGACTCCCCTACGAGCAGTACTTC.